One sample yielded the 27 T cell receptor beta chains listed below, sequenced in a study of blood T cell repertoires in COVID-19. Using immunoSEQ multiplex PCR, the repertoire was profiled, and TCRdb retains in-frame clones only, with some absent. The sample lists roughly 250,000 clones, 85% to 90% occurring once. Source material: peripheral blood. These receptors were obtained from a man younger than 40 with acute or convalescent COVID-19.

The V gene is TRBV7-9, the J gene TRBJ2-1; 9 positions agree with TRBD2. Germline CDR1 SEHNR, CDR2 FQNEAQ (reference sequence). V trimming: 5 bases; J trimming: 0 bases; junction bases outside the gene matches: 5. The CDR3 covers 16 residues. CDR3 DNA sequence: TGTGCCAGCAGCCCGGCGGGGGGGCCCTCCTACAATGAGCAGTTCTTC. Translating gives CASSPAGGPSYNEQFF.

The chain uses TRBV27 and TRBJ2-1, with a weak D call TRBD1 (6 bases). The germline V gene has CDR1 MNHEY and CDR2 SMNVEV (reference sequence). The CDR3 has 14 amino acids. The ends were cut back, 3 bases at V and 10 bases at J, with 16 bases in the middle. This chain's CDR3 is CASSFDRKTSEQFF. DNA for the CDR3: TGTGCCAGCAGTTTTGACAGGAAAACCTCGGAGCAGTTCTTC.

This clone was picked up one time. This chain uses TRBV7-9 with TRBJ1-6; 7 bases map to TRBD1. From germline, CDR1 is SEHNR and CDR2 FQNEAQ (reference sequence). This CDR3 is 15 amino acids long. Germline trimming cut 5 bases from V and 6 bases from J; bases unmatched to any gene: 7. The CDR3 here is CASSLSDRPNSPLHF. The DNA for the CDR3 is TGTGCCAGCAGCCTATCGGACAGGCCTAATTCACCCCTCCACTTT.

The chain is built from TRBV5-1 and TRBJ2-6, with D uncertain. CDR3 length: 19 amino acids. Germline lookup yields CDR1 SGHRS and CDR2 YFSETQ. The V and J ends lost 0 bases and 0 bases respectively, with 16 bases between them. The CDR3 DNA is TGCGCCAGCAGCTTGGTCGGTTGGCAGACTTACTCTGGGGCCAACGTCCTGACTTTC. As protein: CASSLVGWQTYSGANVLTF.

This clone has more than one count but fewer than ten. The J gene is TRBJ1-3, the V gene TRBV7-2; the match to TRBD1 covers 7 bases. The germline V gene has CDR1 SGHTA and CDR2 FQGNSA. V dropped 5 bases and J dropped 6; count of bases not matched to a gene: 7. This CDR3 has 14 amino acids. CDR3 in amino acids: CASSPRGLANTIYF. As DNA, the CDR3 is TGTGCCAGCAGCCCTAGGGGGCTAGCAAACACCATATATTTT.

The J gene is TRBJ2-1, the V gene TRBV19; 11 bases are shared with TRBD2. CDR1 LNHDA and CDR2 SQIVND come from the germline V gene (reference sequence). This CDR3 contains 16 residues. V shed 3 bases, J shed 7 bases, and the junction held 8 bases outside the gene matches. In nucleotides, the CDR3 is TGTGCCAGTAGTATTTTAGCGGGGGGGCTTTCAAATGAGCAGTTCTTC. This translates into CASSILAGGLSNEQFF.

This clone was counted once. The chain uses TRBV3-1 (or the pseudogene TRBV3-2) and TRBJ2-3; 11 bases map to TRBD2. The germline V gene has CDR1 LGHDT and CDR2 YNNKEL (reference sequence). Losses at the gene ends were 2 bases for V and 6 bases for J; bases not matched to a gene: 7. This CDR3 region has 16 residues. The CDR3 DNA follows: TGTGCCAGCAGCCAATATAGCGGGAGGGCCAAGGATACGCAGTATTTT. Translating it yields CASSQYSGRAKDTQYF.

This chain uses TRBV7-9 with TRBJ1-4, with TRBD1 identical over 7 bases. J was trimmed by 5 bases and V by 4 bases; bases with no gene match: 7. The CDR3 has 15 residues. Germline V gives CDR1 SEHNR, CDR2 FQNEAQ (reference sequence). CDR3 coding DNA: TGTGCCAGCAGCTCACGACAGGGCCCAAATGAAAAACTGTTTTTT. Amino acids: CASSSRQGPNEKLFF.

The chain is built from TRBV12-5 and TRBJ2-7, with a possible D match to TRBD2 (5 bases). From germline, CDR1 is LGHNT and CDR2 FRNRAP. The V end lost 1 base, the J end lost 6 bases, and 13 bases lay between the germline ends. The CDR3 extends over 14 amino acids. The chain's CDR3 is CASGLGFRGREQYF. As DNA, the CDR3 is TGTGCTAGTGGTTTGGGTTTTCGAGGGCGCGAGCAGTACTTC. Combining the CDR3 with reference TRBV12-5 and TRBJ2-7 gives the whole variable domain DARVTQTPRHKVTEMGQEVTMRCQPILGHNTVFWYRQTMMQGLELLAYFRNRAPLDDSGMPKDRFSAEMPDATLATLKIQPSEPRDSAVYFCASGLGFRGREQYFGPGTRLTVT.

V is TRBV14 and J is TRBJ2-5; D call uncertain. Germline assignment: CDR1 SGHDN and CDR2 FVKESK. This CDR3 is 11 amino acids long. Trimming pared 1 base from V and 5 bases from J, leaving 2 bases between. The CDR3, as DNA: TGTGCCAGCAGCCAAGCGGAGACCCAGTACTTC. This translates into CASSQAETQYF.

The genes are TRBV3-1 (or the pseudogene TRBV3-2) and TRBJ2-6; D call uncertain. The CDR3 spans 16 residues. Between the trimmed V and J ends, which lost 2 bases and 0 bases, there was a span of 8 bases. Germline V gene sequence: CDR1 LGHDT, CDR2 YNNKEL (reference sequence). CDR3 region: CASSQTPGSGANVLTF. CDR3 in DNA: TGTGCCAGCAGCCAAACCCCCGGCTCTGGGGCCAACGTCCTGACTTTC.

The chain is built from TRBV10-3 and TRBJ1-4; 9 nucleotides line up with TRBD1. The V and J ends lost 6 bases and 8 bases, in that order; junction bases with no gene match: 7. This CDR3 has 14 residues. Germline CDR1 is ENHRY and CDR2 is SYGVKD. Here the CDR3 DNA reads TGTGCCATCAGGGGGACAGGGACCTCCGAAAAACTGTTTTTT. Protein: CAIRGTGTSEKLFF.

The V call is TRBV27, the J call TRBJ2-1; 8 bases are a match to TRBD2. With V trimmed by 0 bases and J by 8 bases, 6 bases remained unmatched. This CDR3 is 15 amino acids long. Per the germline V gene, CDR1 is MNHEY and CDR2 is SMNVEV (reference sequence). CDR3 in DNA: TGTGCCAGCAGTTTATCCCAGCGGGAGAAAGATGAGCAGTTCTTC. It specifies CASSLSQREKDEQFF.

The chain employs TRBV9 and TRBJ1-4; no firm D call. V lost 0 bases and J 6 bases, leaving 9 bases between the germline ends. The CDR3 length is 14 residues. Germline CDR1 is SGDLS and CDR2 is YYNGEE. CDR3 nucleotide sequence: TGTGCCAGCAGCGTAGGGCATTCCGATGAAAAACTGTTTTTT. Its protein is CASSVGHSDEKLFF.

CDR3 region: CASRTLAGGPSLTDTQYF. For the CDR3, the DNA is TGTGCCAGCAGGACCCTAGCGGGAGGGCCCAGTCTAACAGATACGCAGTATTTT. This rearrangement joins TRBV7-6 to TRBJ2-3, with TRBD2 matching 12 bases. Per the germline V gene, CDR1 is SGHVS and CDR2 is FNYEAQ. With V trimmed by 6 bases and J by 3 bases, 13 bases remained unmatched. The CDR3 loop spans 18 amino acids.

The chain uses TRBV15 and TRBJ2-1; D might be TRBD2 (6 bases). V was trimmed by 0 bases and J by 3 bases, leaving 12 bases between them. Germline values: CDR1 LNHNV, CDR2 YYDKDF (reference sequence). The CDR3 spans 16 residues. The CDR3 nucleotides are TGTGCCACCAGCAGAGATAGGGCGGACTACTACAATGAGCAGTTCTTC. This encodes CATSRDRADYYNEQFF.

In the case of this clone: A junction boundary mismatches the germline segment, possibly from a read error. The chain has TRBV12-5 and TRBJ1-3; 7 positions agree with TRBD1. The CDR3 sequence is 18 residues long. Per the germline V gene, CDR1 is LGHNT and CDR2 is FRNRAP. This CDR3 reads CASGLVAWDSNTGNTIYF. DNA of the CDR3: TGTGCTAGTGGATTGGTAGCGTGGGACAGTAACACTGGAAACACCATATATTTT.

This sequence joins TRBV7-9 and TRBJ1-2; D uncertain. Trimming pared 4 bases from V and 1 base from J, leaving 16 bases between. CDR1 SEHNR and CDR2 FQNEAQ come from the germline V gene (reference sequence). This CDR3 has 16 amino acids. Here the CDR3 reads CASSSLEGSGNYGYTF. CDR3 nucleotides: TGTGCCAGCAGCTCCCTAGAGGGATCCGGTAACTATGGCTACACCTTC.

V is TRBV28 and J is TRBJ1-1; D gene uncertain. The CDR3 spans 15 residues. With 3 bases removed from V and 0 bases from J, the gap between germline ends came to 11 bases. Germline CDR1 MDHEN, CDR2 SYDVKM. This CDR3 reads CASSFGPTLNTEAFF. The DNA of the CDR3 is TGTGCCAGCAGTTTCGGTCCTACCTTGAACACTGAAGCTTTCTTT.

The rearrangement links TRBV23-1 to TRBJ1-5; 8 nucleotides agree with TRBD1. TRBV23-1 is an open reading frame whose function is uncertain. Trimming removed 6 bases from V and 4 bases from J; junction bases left unmatched: 5. The CDR3 has 14 amino acids. CDR3 protein: CASSATGVNQPQHF. The DNA of the CDR3 is TGCGCCAGCAGCGCGACAGGGGTGAATCAGCCCCAGCATTTT.

The rearrangement links TRBV7-3 to TRBJ2-2, with a weak D call TRBD1 (6 bases). Germline V gives CDR1 SGHTA, CDR2 FQGTGA. The V end was cut by 6 bases, the J end by 1 base, with 6 bases between. The CDR3 runs to 13 residues. The chain's CDR3 is CASRGQNTGELFF. CDR3 sequence (DNA): TGTGCCAGCAGGGGACAGAACACCGGGGAGCTGTTTTTT.

This chain connects TRBV9 to TRBJ2-5; 15 bases line up with TRBD2. This CDR3 is built from 16 residues. V lost 4 bases, J lost 4 bases, and 5 bases stayed unmatched. Germline V lookup: CDR1 SGDLS, CDR2 YYNGEE. In DNA form, the CDR3 reads TGTGCCAGCAGCCCCGGACTAGCGGGAGGGAGAGAGACCCAGTACTTC. Translation gives CASSPGLAGGRETQYF.

The V and J genes are TRBV2 and TRBJ2-3; possible D gene TRBD1, 5 bases. V lost 7 bases, J lost 2 bases, and 7 bases lay in between. The V gene's germline CDR1 is SNHLY and CDR2 FYNNEI. CDR3 length: 12 residues. The CDR3 coding sequence is TGTGCCAGCAAGACAGACACAGATACGCAGTATTTT. It codes for CASKTDTDTQYF. Full variable domain (rest looked up from reference TRBV2 and TRBJ2-3): EPEVTQTPSHQVTQMGQEVILRCVPISNHLYFYWYRQILGQKVEFLVSFYNNEISEKSEIFDDQFSVERPDGSNFTLKIRSTKLEDSAMYFCASKTDTDTQYFGPGTRLTVL.

V is TRBV28 and J is TRBJ1-4, with 9 nucleotides matching TRBD1. The CDR3 extends over 17 amino acids. V dropped 4 bases and J dropped 1; count of bases not matched to a gene: 7. CDR1 and CDR2 from the germline V gene are MDHEN and SYDVKM. In DNA form, the CDR3 reads TGTGCCAGCAGTTACCCCCACAGGGGGCGAACTAATGAAAAACTGTTTTTT. This gives the protein CASSYPHRGRTNEKLFF.

Points on this clone: The same CDR3 can be traced to other DNA sequences in this sample. This rearrangement joins TRBV5-6 to TRBJ1-1; TRBD1 agrees at 7 bases. There are 15 residues in the CDR3. V shed 0 bases and J 3 bases; nucleotides not matched to a gene: 5. Germline V gives CDR1 SGHDT, CDR2 YYEEEE. The CDR3 is CASSLGRQGDTEAFF. CDR3 coding DNA: TGTGCCAGCAGCTTGGGTCGACAGGGAGACACTGAAGCTTTCTTT.

The V call is TRBV29-1, the J call TRBJ1-5; maybe TRBD1 (5 bases). V dropped 6 bases and J dropped 3 bases, with 15 bases sitting between them. The length of the CDR3 is 14 residues. Germline loops: CDR1 SQVTM, CDR2 ANQGSEA. This chain's CDR3 is CSVAWGTHNQPQHF. The CDR3 bases are TGCAGCGTAGCATGGGGGACTCACAATCAGCCCCAGCATTTT.

The CDR3 DNA sequence: TGTGCCAGTCAGGGGACAGGGGGCTACCAGCCCCAGCATTTT. Translating gives CASQGTGGYQPQHF. The V and J genes are TRBV19 and TRBJ1-5; the match to TRBD1 covers 12 bases. The CDR3 consists of 14 residues. Germline V gives CDR1 LNHDA, CDR2 SQIVND (reference sequence). V lost 8 bases to trimming and J lost 7 bases; unmatched junction nucleotides: 6.